This entry concerns a single T cell receptor (beta chain). Its antigen is as yet unknown. The data stem from a study of blood T cells in healthy people across ages. From germline, CDR1 is LGHDT and CDR2 YNNKEL (reference sequence). The CDR3 extends over 15 amino acids. V dropped 4 bases and J dropped 5; count of bases not matched to a gene: 6. Sample-barcoded 5' priming and a J-beta primer mix drove a second PCR of about 6 to 12 cycles. Through a template-switch adaptor with 12 random nucleotides, each cDNA molecule received a tag. TCRdb re-called the 5' RACE reads with MiXCR, one entry per CDR3 protein. The sample holds 1.5 million to 1.9 million distinct CDR3 sequences, 35% to 45% seen once. Study-level results: There were more naive CD4+ cells and higher diversity in long-lived donors than in aged donors. Researchers report that TCR beta diversity correlated strongly with naive T cell percentage.

Sequencing was performed on blood. This TCR was sampled from a woman in her late teens or twenties in good health. This rearrangement joins TRBV3-1 to TRBJ2-4, with 9 bases lining up with TRBD2. CDR3 sequence: CASSLVAGVENIQYF. The CDR3 coding sequence is TGTGCCAGCAGCCTCGTAGCGGGAGTTGAAAACATTCAGTACTTC.